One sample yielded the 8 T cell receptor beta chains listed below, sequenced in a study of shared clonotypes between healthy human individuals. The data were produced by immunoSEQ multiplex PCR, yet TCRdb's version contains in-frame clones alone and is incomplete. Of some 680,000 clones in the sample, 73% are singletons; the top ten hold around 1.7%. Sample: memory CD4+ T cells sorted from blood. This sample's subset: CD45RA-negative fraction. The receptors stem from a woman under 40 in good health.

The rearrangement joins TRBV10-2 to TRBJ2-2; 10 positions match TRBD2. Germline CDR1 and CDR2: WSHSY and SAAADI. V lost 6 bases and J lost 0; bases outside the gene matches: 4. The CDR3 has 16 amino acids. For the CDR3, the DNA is TGCGCCAGCAGGTTAGCGGGAGGCTCGAACACCGGGGAGCTGTTTTTT. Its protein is CASRLAGGSNTGELFF.

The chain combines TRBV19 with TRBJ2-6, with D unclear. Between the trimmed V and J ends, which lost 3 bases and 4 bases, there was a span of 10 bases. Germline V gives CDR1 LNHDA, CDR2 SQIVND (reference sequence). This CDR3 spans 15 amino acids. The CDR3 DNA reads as TGTGCCAGTAGTATCTTTCATGCCGGGGCCAACGTCCTGACTTTC. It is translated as CASSIFHAGANVLTF. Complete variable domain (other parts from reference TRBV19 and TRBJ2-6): DGGITQSPKYLFRKEGQNVTLSCEQNLNHDAMYWYRQDPGQGLRLIYYSQIVNDFQKGDIAEGYSVSREKKESFPLTVTSAQKNPTAFYLCASSIFHAGANVLTFGAGSRLTVL.

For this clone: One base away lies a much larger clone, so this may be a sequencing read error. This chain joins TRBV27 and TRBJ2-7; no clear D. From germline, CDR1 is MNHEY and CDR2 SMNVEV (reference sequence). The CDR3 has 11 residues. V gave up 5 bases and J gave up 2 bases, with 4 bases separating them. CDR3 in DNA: TGTGCCAGCAGTCCCCCCTACGAGCAGTACTTC. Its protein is CASSPPYEQYF.

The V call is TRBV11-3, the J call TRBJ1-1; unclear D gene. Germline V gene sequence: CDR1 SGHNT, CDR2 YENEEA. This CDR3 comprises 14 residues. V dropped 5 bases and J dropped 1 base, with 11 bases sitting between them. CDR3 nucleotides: TGTGCCAGCAGCCCCTCCTCCACGAACACTGAAGCTTTCTTT. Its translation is CASSPSSTNTEAFF.

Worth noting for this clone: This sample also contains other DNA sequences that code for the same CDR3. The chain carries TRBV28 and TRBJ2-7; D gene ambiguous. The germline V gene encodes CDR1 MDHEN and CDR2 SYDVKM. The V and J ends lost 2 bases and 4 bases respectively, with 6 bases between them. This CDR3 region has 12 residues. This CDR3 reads CASSLQGYEQYF. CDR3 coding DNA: TGTGCCAGCAGTTTACAAGGGTACGAGCAGTACTTC.

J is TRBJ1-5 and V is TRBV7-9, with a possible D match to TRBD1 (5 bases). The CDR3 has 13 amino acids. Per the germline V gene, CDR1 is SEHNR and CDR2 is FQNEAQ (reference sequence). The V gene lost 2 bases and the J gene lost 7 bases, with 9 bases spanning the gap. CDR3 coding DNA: TGTGCCAGCAGCTTACAGGGCTGGCAGCCCCAGCATTTT. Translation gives CASSLQGWQPQHF.

The CDR3 DNA sequence: TGTGCCAGCAGCTTAGATTTGGGGGCGGGAGGGTCCTACGAGCAGTACTTC. Its translation is CASSLDLGAGGSYEQYF. The gene calls are TRBV7-6 and TRBJ2-7, with 9 bases aligning to TRBD2. The J segment lost 1 base and the V segment lost 1 base, leaving 8 bases of the junction unmatched. Germline V gene data show CDR1 as SGHVS and CDR2 as FNYEAQ. The CDR3 contains 17 residues.

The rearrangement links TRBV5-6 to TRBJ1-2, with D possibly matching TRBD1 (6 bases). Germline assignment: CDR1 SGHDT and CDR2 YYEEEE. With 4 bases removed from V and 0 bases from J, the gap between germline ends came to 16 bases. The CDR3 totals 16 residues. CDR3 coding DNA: TGTGCCAGCAGCCCCGGGGGGGGCCGAGCTAACTATGGCTACACCTTC. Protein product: CASSPGGGRANYGYTF.